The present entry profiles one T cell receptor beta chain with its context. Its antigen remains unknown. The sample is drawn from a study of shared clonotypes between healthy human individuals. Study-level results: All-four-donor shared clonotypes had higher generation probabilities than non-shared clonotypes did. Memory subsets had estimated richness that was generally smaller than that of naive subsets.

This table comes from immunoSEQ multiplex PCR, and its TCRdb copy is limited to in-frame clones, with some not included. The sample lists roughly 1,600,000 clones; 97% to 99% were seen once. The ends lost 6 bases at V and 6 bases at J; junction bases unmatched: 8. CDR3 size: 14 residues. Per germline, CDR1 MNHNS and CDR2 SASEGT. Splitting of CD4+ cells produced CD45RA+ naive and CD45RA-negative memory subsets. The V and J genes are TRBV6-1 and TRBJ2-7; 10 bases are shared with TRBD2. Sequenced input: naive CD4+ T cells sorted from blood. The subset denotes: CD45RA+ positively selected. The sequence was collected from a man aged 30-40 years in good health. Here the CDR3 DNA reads TGTGCCAGCAGCCTGACTAGCGGGTCGAGCGAGCAGTACTTC. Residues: CASSLTSGSSEQYF.